Each of the 26 T cell receptor beta chains below was sequenced from the same sample in a study of CD8+ T cells in alopecia areata. In each case, RNA was isolated and then reverse transcribed into cDNA as the sequencing template. Sequencing was performed with immunoSEQ multiplex PCR; in TCRdb, only in-frame clones are kept and a portion is missing. The sample carries around 120,000 clones, less than 80% recorded once. Sequenced: CD4+ T cells sorted from blood. Source of these receptors: a human donor in good health.

The V call is TRBV30, the J call TRBJ1-4; 7 nucleotides match TRBD1. Germline V gene lookup returns CDR1 GTSNPN and CDR2 SVGIG (reference sequence). This CDR3 contains 13 residues. V lost 5 bases and J lost 5; bases outside the gene matches: 5. CDR3 nucleotides: TGTGCCTGGTCACAGGGGAGAAATGAAAAACTGTTTTTT. Translating gives CAWSQGRNEKLFF.

The chain links TRBV6-1 to TRBJ1-5, with 7 bases matching TRBD1. With V trimmed by 0 bases and J by 0 bases, 8 bases remained unmatched. CDR3 length equals 18 residues. Germline CDR1 MNHNS, CDR2 SASEGT. The CDR3 DNA reads TGTGCCAGCAGTGAAGCGGGGGGCAGGGGGGTTAGCAATCAGCCCCAGCATTTT. As protein: CASSEAGGRGVSNQPQHF.

The chain uses TRBV10-3 and TRBJ2-1; tentatively, D is TRBD1 (5 bases). CDR3 size: 12 residues. V was trimmed by 1 base and J by 8 bases, leaving 6 bases between them. CDR1 and CDR2 (germline): ENHRY, SYGVKD. DNA for the CDR3: TGTGCCATCAGTGAGTTCAGGGATGAGCAGTTCTTC. This sequence encodes CAISEFRDEQFF.

This clone was found once. The chain uses TRBV4-1 and TRBJ2-5; 9 positions agree with TRBD1. J gave up 4 bases and V 1 base, and 7 bases lay outside the gene matches. The CDR3 is 16 residues long. Germline CDR1 and CDR2: MGHRA and YSYEKL. The CDR3 DNA is TGCGCCAGCAGCCAAGGGGGGACAGGGAGATTAGAGACCCAGTACTTC. As protein: CASSQGGTGRLETQYF.

The chain's CDR3 is CSVEGGTQYF. The CDR3 DNA is TGCAGCGTTGAAGGGGGGACCCAGTACTTC. The chain recombines TRBV29-1 with TRBJ2-5; the D is unclear. The germline V gene has CDR1 SQVTM and CDR2 ANQGSEA. V was cut by 1 base and J by 7 bases, with 4 bases left in between. The CDR3 covers 10 residues.

This clone was picked up a small number of times. The rearrangement joins TRBV10-3 to TRBJ1-2; D is unclear. V shed 6 bases and J shed 8 bases, with 13 bases lying between them. Germline V lookup: CDR1 ENHRY, CDR2 SYGVKD. There are 12 residues in the CDR3. CDR3: CAISGMTKGYTF. DNA of the CDR3: TGTGCCATCAGCGGGATGACCAAAGGCTACACCTTC.

The chain joins TRBV6-5 to TRBJ2-5; 7 bases agree with TRBD2. Germline V lookup: CDR1 MNHEY, CDR2 SVGAGI. Trimming cost V 0 bases and J 4 bases; bases outside gene matches: 5. This CDR3 has 15 residues. Here the CDR3 DNA reads TGTGCCAGCAGTTACTCGAATTCGGGGGGAGAGACCCAGTACTTC. It specifies CASSYSNSGGETQYF.

This clone was observed a handful of times. The V gene is TRBV29-1, the J gene TRBJ2-3; D might be TRBD1 or TRBD2, each matching 6 bases. Germline CDR1 SQVTM, CDR2 ANQGSEA. The CDR3 has 11 amino acids. The ends were cut back, 5 bases at V and 8 bases at J, with 11 bases in the middle. CDR3 sequence reads: CSVLGGPTQYF. Written as DNA, the CDR3 is TGCAGCGTTTTGGGGGGCCCTACGCAGTATTTT.

The rearrangement links TRBV4-1 to TRBJ2-3; 7 nucleotides agree with TRBD2. Germline CDR1 and CDR2: MGHRA and YSYEKL. Germline trimming cut 1 base from V and 0 bases from J; bases unmatched to any gene: 4. The CDR3 is made up of 16 amino acids. The CDR3 is CASSQGGGASTDTQYF. The CDR3, as DNA: TGCGCCAGCAGCCAAGGCGGGGGAGCTAGCACAGATACGCAGTATTTT.

The V and J genes are TRBV7-2 and TRBJ2-7; 8 bases are a match to TRBD1. CDR3 length equals 14 residues. V trimming: 6 bases; J trimming: 4 bases; junction bases outside the gene matches: 8. Looked up from germline, CDR1 is SGHTA and CDR2 is FQGNSA. The CDR3 loop is CASSPTGGWYEQYF. CDR3 bases: TGTGCCAGCAGTCCAACAGGGGGGTGGTACGAGCAGTACTTC.

In its sample, this clone was seen a few times. The J gene is TRBJ2-7, the V gene TRBV30, with D perhaps TRBD1 (5 bases). Trimming removed 0 bases from V and 5 bases from J, with 8 bases in between. Germline CDR1 reads GTSNPN; CDR2 reads SVGIG (reference sequence). This CDR3 comprises 12 residues. The CDR3 DNA sequence: TGTGCCTGGAGTGTAGGGGTCCACGAGCAGTACTTC. This sequence encodes CAWSVGVHEQYF.

The chain combines TRBV7-9 with TRBJ2-3, with D maybe TRBD2 (7 bases). CDR3 size: 16 residues. V lost 5 bases, J lost 4 bases, and 19 bases lay in between. Germline lookup yields CDR1 SEHNR and CDR2 FQNEAQ (reference sequence). Here the CDR3 reads CASSPQGRGAPDTQYF. The DNA for the CDR3 is TGTGCCAGCAGCCCCCAGGGTCGGGGGGCGCCAGATACGCAGTATTTT.

This chain links TRBV29-1 with TRBJ1-2; 9 bases map to TRBD1. Germline V gene sequence: CDR1 SQVTM, CDR2 ANQGSEA. J lost 3 bases, V lost 4 bases, and 3 bases had no gene match. The CDR3 consists of 13 residues. The CDR3 coding sequence is TGCAGCGTTGGATGGACAGGGGACTATGGCTACACCTTC. Amino acids: CSVGWTGDYGYTF.

This sequence joins TRBV11-2 and TRBJ1-2; 8 bases fit TRBD1. The CDR3 is 15 residues long. The germline CDR1 and CDR2 sequences are SGHAT and FQNNGV. V was pared by 1 base and J by 8 bases, with 9 bases of the junction left unmatched. This chain's CDR3 is CASSLGSTGERGYTF. CDR3 DNA sequence: TGTGCCAGCAGCTTAGGGTCGACAGGGGAGAGAGGCTACACCTTC.

The V gene is TRBV29-1, the J gene TRBJ2-3; no reliable D call. The germline V gene has CDR1 SQVTM and CDR2 ANQGSEA. V was shortened by 6 bases and J by 2 bases, with 12 bases between the two germline ends. The CDR3 is 13 amino acids. The CDR3 protein is CSVSGIYTDTQYF. CDR3 DNA sequence: TGCAGCGTATCTGGGATCTACACAGATACGCAGTATTTT.

This chain joins TRBV11-2 and TRBJ2-3; 10 nucleotides line up with TRBD2. J gave up 5 bases and V 5 bases, and 10 bases lay outside the gene matches. The CDR3 covers 16 residues. Looked up from germline, CDR1 is SGHAT and CDR2 is FQNNGV. In DNA form, the CDR3 reads TGTGCCAGCAGCCCCCCCGGACTAGCGGATGGAGATACGCAGTATTTT. It encodes CASSPPGLADGDTQYF.

The rearrangement links TRBV11-3 to TRBJ2-3; D ambiguous. Germline V gives CDR1 SGHNT, CDR2 YENEEA. V was shortened by 8 bases and J by 2 bases, with 11 bases between the two germline ends. This CDR3 is 13 amino acids long. Here the CDR3 DNA reads TGTGCCAGCTCTCAGGAAATCACAGATACGCAGTATTTT. Amino acids: CASSQEITDTQYF.

CDR3 residues: CAIRRTYDSPLHF. CDR3 DNA sequence: TGTGCCATCAGAAGGACTTATGACTCACCCCTCCACTTT. V and J are TRBV10-3 and TRBJ1-6; D is ambiguous. V shed 6 bases and J shed 10 bases, with 13 bases lying between them. This CDR3 is built from 13 residues. The germline V gene has CDR1 ENHRY and CDR2 SYGVKD.

V gene TRBV7-2 combines with J gene TRBJ1-4; D gene unclear. The V gene's germline CDR1 is SGHTA and CDR2 FQGNSA. The CDR3 is 13 residues long. V gave up 5 bases and J gave up 7 bases, with 11 bases separating them. The CDR3 loop reads CASSPGRREKLFF. The CDR3 coding sequence is TGTGCCAGCAGCCCTGGACGGCGTGAAAAACTGTTTTTT.

The chain couples TRBV29-1 to TRBJ1-2; a weak D match, TRBD1 (5 bases). Germline CDR1 SQVTM, CDR2 ANQGSEA. Trimming shortened V by 0 bases and J by 3 bases, and 11 bases separated the two germline ends. The CDR3 length is 14 residues. For the CDR3, the DNA is TGCAGCGTTGAAGATAGGCAGGGTGACTATGGCTACACCTTC. Its protein product is CSVEDRQGDYGYTF.

The J gene is TRBJ2-7, the V gene TRBV6-1; D is possibly TRBD2 (5 bases). Trimming took off 11 bases at V and 5 bases at J, with 19 bases between the two ends. The CDR3 contains 13 residues. Looked up from germline, CDR1 is MNHNS and CDR2 is SASEGT. CDR3 residues: CALSYILRDEQYF. The CDR3 coding sequence is TGTGCCCTAAGTTACATTCTGCGGGACGAGCAGTACTTC.

This chain links TRBV29-1 with TRBJ1-1, with D possibly matching TRBD1 (5 bases). CDR1 is SQVTM and CDR2 is ANQGSEA in the germline V gene. The CDR3 has 14 amino acids. Between the trimmed V and J ends, which lost 7 bases and 3 bases, there was a span of 18 bases. CDR3 in amino acids: CSAEGRAAYTEAFF. CDR3 nucleotide sequence: TGCAGCGCCGAGGGCAGGGCGGCGTACACTGAAGCTTTCTTT.

The chain employs TRBV14 and TRBJ2-3; a possible D gene is TRBD2 (6 bases). There are 13 residues in the CDR3. V gave up 4 bases and J gave up 4 bases, with 9 bases separating them. Germline V gene data show CDR1 as SGHDN and CDR2 as FVKESK. The CDR3: CASSRGIPDTQYF. In nucleotides, the CDR3 is TGTGCCAGCAGCCGCGGGATTCCAGATACGCAGTATTTT.

V is TRBV4-1 and J is TRBJ1-6, with 7 bases fitting TRBD1. With V trimmed by 0 bases and J by 10 bases, 9 bases remained unmatched. This CDR3 comprises 16 residues. The germline CDR1 and CDR2 sequences are MGHRA and YSYEKL. The CDR3 DNA reads TGCGCCAGCAGCCAAGATCCCCCAGGGGGTCGGTCACCCCTCCACTTT. It is translated as CASSQDPPGGRSPLHF.

The CDR3: CASSPGWANEQFF. As DNA, the CDR3 is TGTGCCAGCAGCCCCGGCTGGGCCAATGAGCAGTTCTTC. The chain recombines TRBV7-3 with TRBJ2-1, with D unclear. The germline CDR1 and CDR2 sequences are SGHTA and FQGTGA. The CDR3 spans 13 residues. Trimming shortened V by 5 bases and J by 6 bases, and 11 bases separated the two germline ends. Full variable domain (remainder filled in from reference TRBV7-3 and TRBJ2-1): GAGVSQTPSNKVTEKGKYVELRCDPISGHTALYWYRQSLGQGPEFLIYFQGTGAADDSGLPNDRFFAVRPEGSVSTLKIQRTERGDSAVYLCASSPGWANEQFFGPGTRLTVL.

The table lists this clone with a count of one. J is TRBJ2-7 and V is TRBV5-1; 13 bases map to TRBD2. The CDR3 runs to 15 residues. V dropped 4 bases and J dropped 2; count of bases not matched to a gene: 3. Germline assignment: CDR1 SGHRS and CDR2 YFSETQ. The chain's CDR3 is CASSDGTSGAYEQYF. CDR3 DNA: TGCGCCAGCAGCGACGGGACTAGCGGGGCCTACGAGCAGTACTTC.